The clone carrying this T cell receptor (beta chain) turned up a few times. The antigen is not known. Trimming took off 5 bases at V and 6 bases at J, with 13 bases between the two ends. This CDR3 spans 13 amino acids. Germline V CDR1 and CDR2: GTSNPN, SVGIG (reference sequence). The data derive from a study of cytomegalovirus exposure and HLA in healthy donors. Study as a whole: Among the 400 or so donors who were genotyped, roughly 85% fell in the genetic ancestry cluster that is associated with self-reported Caucasian donors.

Study-wide results and caveats: Reports indicate that TCR beta sequences accurately predicted the HLA-A and HLA-B alleles of most subjects. Reportedly, fewer N-insertions than the 666-donor mean appeared in an Asian-associated ancestry cluster in a later analysis.

This PCR relied on a set of 60 Vbeta primers and 13 Jbeta primers. Clones were sequenced by immunoSEQ multiplex PCR, and TCRdb holds only the in-frame ones, with some missing. The sample records under 150,000 clones, roughly three quarters being singletons. This clonotype was obtained from a woman between 55 and 75 years old in good health and CMV-seronegative. The chain employs TRBV30 and TRBJ1-4, with D maybe TRBD1 (5 bases). The sequencing sample was made of PBMCs. DNA for the CDR3: TGTGCCTGGGTTAGGGGATACGATGAAAAACTGTTTTTT. Translation gives CAWVRGYDEKLFF.